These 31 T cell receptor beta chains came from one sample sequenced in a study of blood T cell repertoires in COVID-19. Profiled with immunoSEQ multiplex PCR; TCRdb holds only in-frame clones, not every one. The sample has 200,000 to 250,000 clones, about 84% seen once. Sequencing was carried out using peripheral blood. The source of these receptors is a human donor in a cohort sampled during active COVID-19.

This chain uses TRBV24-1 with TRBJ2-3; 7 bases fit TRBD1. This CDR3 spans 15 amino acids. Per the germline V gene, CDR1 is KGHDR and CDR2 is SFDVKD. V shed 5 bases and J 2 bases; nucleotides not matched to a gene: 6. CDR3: CATSGSTGITDTQYF. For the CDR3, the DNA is TGTGCCACCAGTGGGTCGACAGGGATCACAGATACGCAGTATTTT.

CDR3 DNA: TGTGCCAGTAGTACGGACAGGGAAGGTGCCTATGGCTACACCTTC. It yields the protein CASSTDREGAYGYTF. The gene calls are TRBV19 and TRBJ1-2; 8 bases line up with TRBD1. With 4 bases clipped from V and 4 bases from J, the junction kept 8 bases outside the gene matches. The CDR3 spans 15 residues. Germline assignment: CDR1 LNHDA and CDR2 SQIVND (reference sequence). Combining the CDR3 with reference TRBV19 and TRBJ1-2 gives the whole variable domain DGGITQSPKYLFRKEGQNVTLSCEQNLNHDAMYWYRQDPGQGLRLIYYSQIVNDFQKGDIAEGYSVSREKKESFPLTVTSAQKNPTAFYLCASSTDREGAYGYTFGSGTRLTVV.

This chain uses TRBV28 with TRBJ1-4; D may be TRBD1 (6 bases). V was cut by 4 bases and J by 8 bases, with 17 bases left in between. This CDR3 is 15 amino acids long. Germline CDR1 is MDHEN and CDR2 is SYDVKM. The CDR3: CASSSRQASKEKLFF. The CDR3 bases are TGTGCCAGCAGTTCCCGACAGGCCTCGAAGGAAAAACTGTTTTTT.

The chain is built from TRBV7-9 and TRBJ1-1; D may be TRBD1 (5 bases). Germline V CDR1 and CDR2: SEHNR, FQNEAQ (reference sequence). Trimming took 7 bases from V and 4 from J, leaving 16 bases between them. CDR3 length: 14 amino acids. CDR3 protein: CASTTGGRSTEAFF. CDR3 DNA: TGTGCCAGCACCACGGGGGGTAGGAGCACTGAAGCTTTCTTT.

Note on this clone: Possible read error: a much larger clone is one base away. CDR3 in DNA: TGTGCCAGCAGGCGGGGGGGGTACGAGCAGTACTTC. Its translation is CASRRGGYEQYF. The chain carries TRBV28 and TRBJ2-7; 9 bases line up with TRBD2. After removal of 6 bases from V and 4 bases from J, the junction contained 1 base not matched to a gene. Germline CDR1 is MDHEN and CDR2 is SYDVKM. The CDR3 is 12 residues long.

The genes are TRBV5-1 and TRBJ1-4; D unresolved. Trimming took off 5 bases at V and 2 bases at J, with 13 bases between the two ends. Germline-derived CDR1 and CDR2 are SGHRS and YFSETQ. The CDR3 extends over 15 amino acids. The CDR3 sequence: CASSQEGGTNEKLFF. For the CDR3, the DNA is TGCGCCAGCAGTCAAGAAGGAGGGACTAATGAAAAACTGTTTTTT. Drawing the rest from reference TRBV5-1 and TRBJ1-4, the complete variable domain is KAGVTQTPRYLIKTRGQQVTLSCSPISGHRSVSWYQQTPGQGLQFLFEYFSETQRNKGNFPGRFSGRQFSNSRSEMNVSTLELGDSALYLCASSQEGGTNEKLFFGSGTQLSVL.

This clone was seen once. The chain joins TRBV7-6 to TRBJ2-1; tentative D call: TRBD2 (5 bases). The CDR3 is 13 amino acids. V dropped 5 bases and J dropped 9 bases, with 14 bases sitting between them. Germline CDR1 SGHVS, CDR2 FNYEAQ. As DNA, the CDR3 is TGTGCCAGCAGCCCATCAGAGAGGGTTGAGCAGTTCTTC. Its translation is CASSPSERVEQFF.

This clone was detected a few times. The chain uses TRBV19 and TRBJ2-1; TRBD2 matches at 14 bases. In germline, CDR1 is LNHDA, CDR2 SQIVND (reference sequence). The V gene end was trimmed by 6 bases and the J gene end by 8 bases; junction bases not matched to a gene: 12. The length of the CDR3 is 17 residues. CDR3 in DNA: TGTGCCAGTAGAAACCTGGGACTAGCGGGAGCTTTAGATGAGCAGTTCTTC. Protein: CASRNLGLAGALDEQFF.

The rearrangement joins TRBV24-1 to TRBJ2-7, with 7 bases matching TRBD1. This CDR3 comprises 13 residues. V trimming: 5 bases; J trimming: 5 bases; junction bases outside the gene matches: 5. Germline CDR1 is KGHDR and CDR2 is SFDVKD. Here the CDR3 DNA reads TGTGCCACCAGTGCTATAGGGGGCGACGAGCAGTACTTC. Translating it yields CATSAIGGDEQYF.

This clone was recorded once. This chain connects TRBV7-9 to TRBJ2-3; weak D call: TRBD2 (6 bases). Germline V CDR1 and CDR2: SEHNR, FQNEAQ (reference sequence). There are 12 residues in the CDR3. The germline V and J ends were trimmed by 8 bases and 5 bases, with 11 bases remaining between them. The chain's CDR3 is CASRDSQDTQYF. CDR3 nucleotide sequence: TGTGCCAGCCGGGACTCGCAAGATACGCAGTATTTT.

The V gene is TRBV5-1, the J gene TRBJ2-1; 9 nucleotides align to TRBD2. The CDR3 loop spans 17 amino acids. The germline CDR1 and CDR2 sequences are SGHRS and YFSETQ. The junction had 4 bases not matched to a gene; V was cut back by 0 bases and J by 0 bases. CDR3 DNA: TGCGCCAGCAGCTTGGATAGCGGGAGTTACTCCTACAATGAGCAGTTCTTC. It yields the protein CASSLDSGSYSYNEQFF. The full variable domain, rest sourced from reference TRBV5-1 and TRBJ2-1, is KAGVTQTPRYLIKTRGQQVTLSCSPISGHRSVSWYQQTPGQGLQFLFEYFSETQRNKGNFPGRFSGRQFSNSRSEMNVSTLELGDSALYLCASSLDSGSYSYNEQFFGPGTRLTVL.

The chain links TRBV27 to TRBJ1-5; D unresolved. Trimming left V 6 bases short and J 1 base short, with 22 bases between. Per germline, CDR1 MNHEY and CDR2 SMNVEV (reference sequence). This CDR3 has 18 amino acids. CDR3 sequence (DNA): TGTGCCAGCAGACTCGGCGGAGGGTTAAAGGGCAGCAATCAGCCCCAGCATTTT. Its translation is CASRLGGGLKGSNQPQHF.

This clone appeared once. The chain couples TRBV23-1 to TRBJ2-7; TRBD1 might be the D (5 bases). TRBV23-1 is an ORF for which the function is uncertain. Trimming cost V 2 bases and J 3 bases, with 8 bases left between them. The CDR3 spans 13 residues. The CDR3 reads CASSQRQRYEQYF. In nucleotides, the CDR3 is TGCGCCAGCAGTCAACGACAGCGCTACGAGCAGTACTTC.

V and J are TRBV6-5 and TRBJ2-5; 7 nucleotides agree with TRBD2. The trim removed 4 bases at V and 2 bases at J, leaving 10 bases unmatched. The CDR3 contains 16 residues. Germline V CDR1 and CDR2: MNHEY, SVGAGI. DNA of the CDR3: TGTGCCAGCAGTTCAGGGAGGGCCGACTTTCAAGAGACCCAGTACTTC. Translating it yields CASSSGRADFQETQYF.

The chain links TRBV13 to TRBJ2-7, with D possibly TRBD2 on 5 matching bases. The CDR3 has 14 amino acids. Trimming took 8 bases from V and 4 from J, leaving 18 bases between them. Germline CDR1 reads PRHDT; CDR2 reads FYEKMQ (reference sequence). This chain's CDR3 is CASRARGVLYEQYF. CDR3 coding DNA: TGTGCCAGCCGGGCTCGGGGAGTGCTTTACGAGCAGTACTTC.

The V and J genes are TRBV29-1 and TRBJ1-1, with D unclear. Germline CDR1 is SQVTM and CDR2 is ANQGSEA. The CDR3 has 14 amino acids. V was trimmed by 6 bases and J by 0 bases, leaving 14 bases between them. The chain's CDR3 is CSVPPRWMNTEAFF. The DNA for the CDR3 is TGCAGCGTACCTCCGAGGTGGATGAACACTGAAGCTTTCTTT.

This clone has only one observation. CDR3 sequence: CASSVMAPQAYYNEQFF. In DNA, the CDR3 is TGTGCCAGCAGTGTAATGGCTCCGCAGGCCTACTACAATGAGCAGTTCTTC. The chain combines TRBV2 with TRBJ2-1; D remains ambiguous. Looked up from germline, CDR1 is SNHLY and CDR2 is FYNNEI. Trimming stripped 4 bases from V and 3 bases from J, with 19 bases between. This CDR3 contains 17 residues.

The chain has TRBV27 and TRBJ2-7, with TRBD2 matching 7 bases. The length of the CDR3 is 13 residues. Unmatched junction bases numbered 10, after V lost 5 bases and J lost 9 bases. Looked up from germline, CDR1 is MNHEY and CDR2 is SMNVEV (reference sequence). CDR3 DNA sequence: TGTGCCAGCAGTCCCCTGGGGGGGATAAGGCAGTACTTC. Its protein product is CASSPLGGIRQYF.

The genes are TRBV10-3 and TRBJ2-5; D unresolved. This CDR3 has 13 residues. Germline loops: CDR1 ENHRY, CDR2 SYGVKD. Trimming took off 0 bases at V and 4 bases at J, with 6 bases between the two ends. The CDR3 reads CAISESEIETQYF. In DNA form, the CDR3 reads TGTGCCATCAGTGAGTCTGAGATAGAGACCCAGTACTTC.

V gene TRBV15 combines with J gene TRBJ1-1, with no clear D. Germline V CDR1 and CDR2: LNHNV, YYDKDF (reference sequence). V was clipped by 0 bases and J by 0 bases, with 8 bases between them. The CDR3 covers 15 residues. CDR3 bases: TGTGCCACCAGCAGAGAGAACCGGGTGAACACTGAAGCTTTCTTT. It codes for CATSRENRVNTEAFF.

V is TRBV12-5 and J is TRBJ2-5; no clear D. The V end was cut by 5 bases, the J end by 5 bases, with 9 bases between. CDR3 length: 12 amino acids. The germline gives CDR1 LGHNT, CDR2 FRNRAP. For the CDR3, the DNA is TGTGCTAGTGGTCCCCGTGTGGAGACCCAGTACTTC. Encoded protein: CASGPRVETQYF.

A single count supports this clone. This CDR3 reads CASHRSSYNEQFF. The CDR3 bases are TGTGCCAGTCACAGGAGCTCCTACAATGAGCAGTTCTTC. V is TRBV2 and J is TRBJ2-1; perhaps TRBD1 as D (5 bases). Germline CDR1 reads SNHLY; CDR2 reads FYNNEI. This CDR3 region has 13 residues. V shed 9 bases and J shed 0 bases, with 9 bases lying between them.

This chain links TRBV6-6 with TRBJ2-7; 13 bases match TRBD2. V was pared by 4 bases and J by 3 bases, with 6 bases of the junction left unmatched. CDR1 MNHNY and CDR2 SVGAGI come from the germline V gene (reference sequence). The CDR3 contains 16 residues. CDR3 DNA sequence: TGTGCCAGCAGTTTTCGGACTAGCGGGAGTTTCTACGAGCAGTACTTC. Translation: CASSFRTSGSFYEQYF.

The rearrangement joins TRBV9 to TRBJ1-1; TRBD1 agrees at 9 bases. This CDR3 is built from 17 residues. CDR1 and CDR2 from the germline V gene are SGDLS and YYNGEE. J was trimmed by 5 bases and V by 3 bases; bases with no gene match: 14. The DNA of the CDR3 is TGTGCCAGCAGCGCTTCCACAGGGGGCGGGTTTGGGACTGAAGCTTTCTTT. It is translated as CASSASTGGGFGTEAFF.

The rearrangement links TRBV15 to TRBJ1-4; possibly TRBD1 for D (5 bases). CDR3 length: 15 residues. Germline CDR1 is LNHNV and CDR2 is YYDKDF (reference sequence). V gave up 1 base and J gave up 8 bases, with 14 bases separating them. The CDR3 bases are TGTGCCACCAGCAGAGTCCCTCCTAGGGGCGAAAAACTGTTTTTT. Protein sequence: CATSRVPPRGEKLFF.

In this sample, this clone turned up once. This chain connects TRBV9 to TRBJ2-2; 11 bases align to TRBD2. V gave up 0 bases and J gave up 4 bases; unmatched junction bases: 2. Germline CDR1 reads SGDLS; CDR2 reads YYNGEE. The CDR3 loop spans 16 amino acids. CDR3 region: CASSVGGLAGTGELFF. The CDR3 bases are TGTGCCAGCAGCGTAGGTGGACTAGCGGGCACCGGGGAGCTGTTTTTT.

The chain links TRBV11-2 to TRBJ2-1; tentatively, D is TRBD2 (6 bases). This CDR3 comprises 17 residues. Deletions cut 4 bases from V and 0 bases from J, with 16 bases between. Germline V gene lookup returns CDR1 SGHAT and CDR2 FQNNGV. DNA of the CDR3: TGTGCCAGCAGCTCCCCGATGGCGGGAAGCTCCTACAATGAGCAGTTCTTC. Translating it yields CASSSPMAGSSYNEQFF.

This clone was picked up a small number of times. The CDR3 here is CASSIRTGNTEAFF. The CDR3 DNA reads as TGTGCCAGCAGCATCCGGACAGGGAACACTGAAGCTTTCTTT. The chain combines TRBV7-6 with TRBJ1-1; 7 positions match TRBD1. V shed 5 bases and J 1 base; nucleotides not matched to a gene: 4. CDR1 and CDR2 from the germline V gene are SGHVS and FNYEAQ. There are 14 residues in the CDR3.

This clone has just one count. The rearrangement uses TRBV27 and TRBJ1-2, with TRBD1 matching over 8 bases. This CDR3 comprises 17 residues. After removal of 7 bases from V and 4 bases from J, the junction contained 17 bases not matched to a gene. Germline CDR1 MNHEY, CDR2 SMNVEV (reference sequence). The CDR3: CASTVRGPGQASYGYTF. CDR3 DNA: TGTGCCAGCACCGTTAGGGGTCCGGGACAGGCCTCCTATGGCTACACCTTC.

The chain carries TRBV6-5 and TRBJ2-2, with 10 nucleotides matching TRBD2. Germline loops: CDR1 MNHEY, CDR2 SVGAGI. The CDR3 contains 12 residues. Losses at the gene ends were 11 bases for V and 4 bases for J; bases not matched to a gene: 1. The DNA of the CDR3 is TGTGCCCTAGCGGGAGTCACCGGGGAGCTGTTTTTT. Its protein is CALAGVTGELFF.

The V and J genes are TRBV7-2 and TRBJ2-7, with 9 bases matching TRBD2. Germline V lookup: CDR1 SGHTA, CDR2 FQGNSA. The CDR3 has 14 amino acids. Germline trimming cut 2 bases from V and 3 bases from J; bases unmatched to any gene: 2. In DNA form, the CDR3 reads TGTGCCAGCAGCTTATCTAGCGGGGACTACGAGCAGTACTTC. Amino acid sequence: CASSLSSGDYEQYF.